This T cell receptor beta chain was identified during a study of sequential checkpoint blockade in melanoma. Treatment denoted: randomized to nivolumab then ipilimumab (arm A) or the reverse (arm B). None of the patients previously received DNA-damaging chemotherapy. PBMC sorting kept live CD3+CD8+ cells without CD19 or CD56. Assay: immunoSEQ multiplex PCR; the TCRdb copy retains only in-frame clones and omits some. The table records 15,000 to 25,000 clones, roughly 82% of them present only once. The CDR3 loop spans 15 amino acids. V shed 0 bases, J shed 3 bases, and the junction held 3 bases outside the gene matches. Germline-derived CDR1 and CDR2 are ENHRY and SYGVKD.

The sample consisted of CD8+ T cells sorted from blood (inferred from file names), taken from a patient given nivolumab and ipilimumab in sequence. The gene calls are TRBV10-3 and TRBJ2-7; TRBD1 aligns across 9 bases. The sequence was obtained from a human donor with melanoma. The CDR3 DNA follows: TGTGCCATCAGTGAGTCCGGGACAGGGTTCTACGAGCAGTACTTC. It translates to CAISESGTGFYEQYF.